These 19 T cell receptor beta chains were all obtained from the same sample, sequenced in a study of T cells after yellow fever vaccination. TCRdb analysed the 5' RACE reads with MiXCR anew, one entry per CDR3 protein. The sample contains some 320,000 distinct CDR3 sequences, approximately 4% of which appear only once. The sequences come from PBMCs, collected 15 days after the yellow fever booster vaccination. These receptors were obtained from a man between 18 and 35 years old who received the YFV17D yellow fever vaccine.

In its sample, this clonotype was seen a few times. The chain employs TRBV29-1 and TRBJ2-6; unclear D gene. The CDR3 spans 15 residues. Trimming stripped 1 base from V and 1 base from J, with 8 bases between. Germline-derived CDR1 and CDR2 are SQVTM and ANQGSEA. CDR3 sequence (DNA): TGCAGCGTTGAAGGGGGTCAGTCTGGGGCCAACGTCCTGACTTTC. This codes for CSVEGGQSGANVLTF. Combining the CDR3 with reference TRBV29-1 and TRBJ2-6 gives the whole variable domain SAVISQKPSRDICQRGTSLTIQCQVDSQVTMMFWYRQQPGQSLTLIATANQGSEATYESGFVIDKFPISRPNLTFSTLTVSNMSPEDSSIYLCSVEGGQSGANVLTFGAGSRLTVL.

As DNA, the CDR3 is TGTGCCAGCAGCGAAATTACCCATGGGCTGACAGATACGCAGTATTTT. Amino acid sequence: CASSEITHGLTDTQYF. V and J are TRBV7-9 and TRBJ2-3; D ambiguous. CDR1 and CDR2 (germline): SEHNR, FQNEAQ (reference sequence). This CDR3 contains 16 residues. V shed 5 bases and J shed 3 bases, with 18 bases lying between them.

The chain carries TRBV4-1 and TRBJ2-1; 8 nucleotides agree with TRBD2. The CDR3 sequence is 16 residues long. Germline-derived CDR1 and CDR2 are MGHRA and YSYEKL. J gave up 8 bases and V 4 bases, and 13 bases lay outside the gene matches. CDR3 protein: CASSPHIRGGIDEQFF. The DNA of the CDR3 is TGCGCCAGCAGCCCCCATATCCGGGGGGGCATAGATGAGCAGTTCTTC.

This clonotype was detected many times. V and J are TRBV7-7 and TRBJ2-2, with D unclear. Germline lookup yields CDR1 SSHAT and CDR2 FNYEAQ (reference sequence). V was cut by 4 bases and J by 6 bases, with 6 bases left in between. This CDR3 has 12 residues. CDR3 bases: TGTGCCAGCAGCTCACACGCCGGGGAGCTGTTTTTT. Translation: CASSSHAGELFF.

V and J are TRBV29-1 and TRBJ1-2; D is unresolved. The CDR3 sequence is 12 residues long. Germline lookup yields CDR1 SQVTM and CDR2 ANQGSEA. V was trimmed by 0 bases and J by 12 bases, leaving 14 bases between them. The CDR3 loop is CSVEDRVGSNTF. The CDR3 nucleotides read TGCAGCGTTGAAGATCGGGTCGGGTCGAACACCTTC.

This clonotype has a handful of counts. V gene TRBV5-1 combines with J gene TRBJ2-1; D is undetermined. CDR1 is SGHRS and CDR2 is YFSETQ in the germline V gene. The CDR3 contains 13 residues. With 0 bases removed from V and 5 bases from J, the gap between germline ends came to 6 bases. In nucleotides, the CDR3 is TGCGCCAGCAGCTTGGTACTGAACAATGAGCAGTTCTTC. This gives the protein CASSLVLNNEQFF.

This clonotype was seen only a few times. The chain's CDR3 is CASSKPTGTSGEPTLTGELFF. CDR3 DNA: TGTGCCAGCAGTAAGCCTACCGGGACTAGCGGGGAACCAACGCTCACCGGGGAGCTGTTTTTT. This chain uses TRBV6-2 or TRBV6-3 with TRBJ2-2; 13 nucleotides match TRBD2. Per germline, CDR1 MNHEY and CDR2 SVGEGT. The V gene end was trimmed by 5 bases and the J gene end by 4 bases; junction bases not matched to a gene: 19. This CDR3 is 21 amino acids long.

This clonotype was detected many times. V usage is TRBV7-2 and J usage is TRBJ2-5; D perhaps matches TRBD1 (6 bases). There are 16 residues in the CDR3. The germline V and J ends were trimmed by 1 base and 5 bases, with 17 bases remaining between them. Germline V gene data show CDR1 as SGHTA and CDR2 as FQGNSA. CDR3 amino acids: CASSLGGTSRRETQYF. The CDR3 DNA is TGTGCCAGCAGCTTAGGTGGGACATCGAGGAGGGAGACCCAGTACTTC. The full variable domain, completed using reference TRBV7-2 and TRBJ2-5, is GAGVSQSPSNKVTEKGKDVELRCDPISGHTALYWYRQSLGQGLEFLIYFQGNSAPDKSGLPSDRFSAERTGGSVSTLTIQRTQQEDSAVYLCASSLGGTSRRETQYFGPGTRLLVL.

The rearrangement links TRBV6-5 to TRBJ2-2; 8 bases agree with TRBD1. J was trimmed by 3 bases and V by 2 bases; bases with no gene match: 8. The CDR3 consists of 17 residues. Germline loops: CDR1 MNHEY, CDR2 SVGAGI. DNA of the CDR3: TGTGCCAGCAGTTACCGGGCCAACAGGGGGTACACCGGGGAGCTGTTTTTT. Amino acid sequence: CASSYRANRGYTGELFF.

The chain combines TRBV7-2 with TRBJ1-3; no reliable D call. This CDR3 is 16 amino acids long. V shed 5 bases and J shed 0 bases, with 14 bases lying between them. Germline V gives CDR1 SGHTA, CDR2 FQGNSA. The CDR3 nucleotides read TGTGCCAGCAGCAAGAGATTCCTTCCCTCTGGAAACACCATATATTTT. As protein: CASSKRFLPSGNTIYF.

This clonotype came up many times. V gene TRBV25-1 combines with J gene TRBJ2-3; TRBD2 aligns across 8 bases. The CDR3 is made up of 15 amino acids. V shed 4 bases and J 2 bases; nucleotides not matched to a gene: 5. From germline, CDR1 is MGHDK and CDR2 SYGVNS. This chain's CDR3 is CASSGTSGHTDTQYF. The DNA for the CDR3 is TGTGCCAGCAGTGGTACTAGCGGACACACAGATACGCAGTATTTT.

V is TRBV6-1 and J is TRBJ1-6; D not certain. The germline CDR1 and CDR2 sequences are MNHNS and SASEGT. The V end was cut by 3 bases, the J end by 5 bases, with 11 bases between. The CDR3 is 15 amino acids. CDR3 sequence: CASSDWAANNSPLHF. In nucleotides, the CDR3 is TGTGCCAGCAGTGATTGGGCGGCCAATAATTCACCCCTCCACTTT.

In the case of this clonotype: A much larger clone differs by one base, so this may be a read error. The J gene is TRBJ1-1, the V gene TRBV7-6, with D unresolved. The CDR3 is 13 amino acids. CDR1 and CDR2 from the germline V gene are SGHVS and FNYEAQ. The CDR3 loop reads CASSPGGSTVAFF. The CDR3, as DNA: TGTGCCAGCAGCCCCGGTGGTAGCACTGTAGCTTTCTTT.

This clonotype was observed at least ten times. V and J are TRBV7-2 and TRBJ1-2; unclear D gene. V was clipped by 1 base and J by 8 bases, with 11 bases between them. The CDR3 length is 13 residues. The germline CDR1 and CDR2 sequences are SGHTA and FQGNSA. The CDR3 protein is CASSLGTAGGYTF. The DNA of the CDR3 is TGTGCCAGCAGCTTAGGTACTGCCGGGGGCTACACCTTC. The variable domain in full, with the rest retrieved from reference TRBV7-2 and TRBJ1-2, is GAGVSQSPSNKVTEKGKDVELRCDPISGHTALYWYRQSLGQGLEFLIYFQGNSAPDKSGLPSDRFSAERTGGSVSTLTIQRTQQEDSAVYLCASSLGTAGGYTFGSGTRLTVV.

This clonotype was counted between two and nine times. This rearrangement joins TRBV5-1 to TRBJ2-1; D gene unclear. This CDR3 is built from 14 residues. Germline V gene lookup returns CDR1 SGHRS and CDR2 YFSETQ. V was shortened by 6 bases and J by 0 bases, with 10 bases between the two germline ends. For the CDR3, the DNA is TGCGCCAGCAAATTGGTACCCTCCTACAATGAGCAGTTCTTC. Translated, it gives CASKLVPSYNEQFF.

This clonotype was picked up many times. The chain combines TRBV7-8 with TRBJ1-5; D is undetermined. The germline V gene has CDR1 SGHVS and CDR2 FQNEAQ. This CDR3 comprises 13 residues. Trimming cost V 1 base and J 9 bases, with 10 bases left between them. The DNA of the CDR3 is TGTGCCAGCAGCTTAGTCGGCGAGGGGCCCCAGCATTTT. This sequence encodes CASSLVGEGPQHF. The full variable domain, with the rest looked up from reference TRBV7-8 and TRBJ1-5, is GAGVSQSPRYKVAKRGQDVALRCDPISGHVSLFWYQQALGQGPEFLTYFQNEAQLDKSGLPSDRFFAERPEGSVSTLKIQRTQQEDSAVYLCASSLVGEGPQHFGDGTRLSIL.

The V call is TRBV12-3 or TRBV12-4, the J call TRBJ2-1, with 9 bases aligning to TRBD1. Trimming took 5 bases from V and 8 from J; bases not matched to a gene: 10. The CDR3 extends over 15 amino acids. The CDR3 loop reads CASSPTRTGAHEQFF. The CDR3 DNA reads as TGTGCCAGCAGTCCAACAAGGACAGGGGCCCATGAGCAGTTCTTC.

There are many counts of this clonotype. The chain links TRBV7-2 to TRBJ2-4; D is perhaps TRBD1 (6 bases). V lost 4 bases, J lost 0 bases, and 10 bases lay in between. Germline V gene lookup returns CDR1 SGHTA and CDR2 FQGNSA. This CDR3 is built from 15 residues. Here the CDR3 DNA reads TGTGCCAGCAGCTACCAGGGGAGAGCCAAAAACATTCAGTACTTC. Translation: CASSYQGRAKNIQYF.

This clonotype was detected ten times or more. The chain employs TRBV6-4 and TRBJ1-3; 9 positions match TRBD1. This CDR3 has 17 residues. Germline assignment: CDR1 MRHNA and CDR2 SNTAGT. V shed 0 bases and J 4 bases; nucleotides not matched to a gene: 7. In DNA, the CDR3 is TGTGCCAGCAGTGACTCGATTGGGACAGGGAGAGGAAACACCATATATTTT. Its protein is CASSDSIGTGRGNTIYF.